A single TCR beta chain is shown here with its context. Its specificity is not known. The data belong to a study of chemoradiotherapy in HPV16-positive cancers. Study in general: Candidate HPV-specific T-cell clones and common TCR motifs came from functional assays in a couple of HPV16-positive patients. Broader study findings: Candidate HPV-specific clones and E7-related TCR motifs grew in tumor during treatment. For HPV16-positive patients, expanding HPV-responsive T cells associated with longer recurrence-free survival.

Sequencing was performed with immunoSEQ multiplex PCR; in TCRdb, only in-frame clones are kept and a portion is missing. This table holds some 5,000 clones, 75% to 85% found once. CDR1 is SGHAT and CDR2 is FQDESV in the germline V gene (reference sequence). The junction had 5 bases not matched to a gene; V was cut back by 2 bases and J by 4 bases. This CDR3 contains 15 residues. The chain combines TRBV11-1 with TRBJ1-1; 9 bases line up with TRBD1. This clonotype was obtained from a human donor with HPV-associated anogenital cancer. Source: tumor tissue, taken from a patient who underwent chemoradiotherapy. In DNA, the CDR3 is TGTGCCAGCAGCTTATCACAGGGGGCGCCCACTGAAGCTTTCTTT. It codes for CASSLSQGAPTEAFF.